This is a list of T cell receptor beta chains from one sample in a study of spatial heterogeneity in lung cancer. Via MiXCR, TCRdb re-called the 5' RACE reads, giving one row per CDR3 protein. The sample records about 50,000 distinct CDR3 sequences, roughly 8.1% being singletons. The input for sequencing was PBMCs, taken at follow-up. These receptors originate from a female donor with early-stage non-small cell lung cancer. The CDR3 runs from the conserved cysteine through the conserved F or W. Each record gives: clone size, V gene, J gene, D gene, CDR3 protein, CDR3 DNA. The D gene is left open where the match is weak. Not every row has a clone size; where given, it reads once, few, many or a size class.

>NA|TRBV7-2|TRBJ2-5|TRBD2
CASSFRLAGAQETQYF
TGTGCCAGCAGCTTCCGACTAGCGGGGGCTCAAGAGACCCAGTACTTC
>many|TRBV29-1|TRBJ1-1|NA
CSVEGGPTNTGEAFF
TGCAGCGTTGAGGGAGGACCGACGAACACTGGTGAAGCTTTCTTT
>many|TRBV12-5|TRBJ2-1|NA
CASALGPYNEQFF
TGTGCTAGTGCCCTCGGGCCCTACAATGAGCAGTTCTTC
>once|TRBV7-9|TRBJ2-7|NA
CASSSLRGVAEQYF
TGTGCCAGCAGCTCGTTGAGGGGGGTCGCCGAGCAGTACTTC
>few|TRBV10-3|TRBJ2-7|NA
CAISKGRDQYF
TGTGCCATCAGTAAGGGACGGGATCAGTACTTC
>few|TRBV6-5|TRBJ1-5|NA
CASSYSRMYSNQPQHF
TGTGCCAGCAGTTATTCCCGGATGTATAGCAATCAGCCCCAGCATTTT
>many|TRBV12-3/TRBV12-4|TRBJ2-3|NA
CASRNPSTDTQYF
TGTGCCAGCAGAAACCCTAGCACAGATACGCAGTATTTT
>few|TRBV12-3/TRBV12-4|TRBJ1-4|NA
CASSSSRIGEKLFF
TGTGCCAGCAGTTCGTCCAGGATTGGGGAAAAACTGTTTTTT
>many|TRBV6-6|TRBJ2-3|NA
CASSYSWVSDTQYF
TGTGCCAGCAGTTACTCGTGGGTTTCAGATACGCAGTATTTT
>few|TRBV5-4|TRBJ1-6|TRBD1
CASRKDRGKNSPLHF
TGTGCCAGCAGAAAGGACAGGGGGAAAAATTCACCCCTCCACTTT
>many|TRBV24-1|TRBJ1-5|NA
CATSDWDHDQPQHF
TGTGCCACCAGTGATTGGGACCATGATCAGCCCCAGCATTTT
>NA|TRBV7-7|TRBJ2-5|NA
CASSFQGAQETQYF
TGTGCCAGCAGCTTCCAGGGAGCCCAAGAGACCCAGTACTTC
>few|TRBV6-2/TRBV6-3|TRBJ1-2|TRBD1
CASRSTDRGGGYTF
TGTGCCAGCAGATCCACCGACAGGGGCGGTGGCTACACCTTC
>NA|TRBV6-5|TRBJ1-5|NA
CASRNTGRNQPQHF
TGTGCCAGCAGAAACACAGGGCGCAATCAGCCCCAGCATTTT
>many|TRBV4-1|TRBJ2-6|NA
CASSFRAAGANVLTF
TGCGCCAGCAGTTTCAGAGCGGCTGGGGCCAACGTCCTGACTTTC
>many|TRBV12-3/TRBV12-4|TRBJ2-2|NA
CASSLGAATGELFF
TGTGCCAGCAGTCTCGGGGCAGCAACCGGGGAGCTGTTTTTT
>many|TRBV20-1|TRBJ1-4|TRBD1
CSARQGAFEKLFF
TGCAGTGCTAGACAGGGGGCATTTGAAAAACTGTTTTTT
>few|TRBV12-3/TRBV12-4|TRBJ2-7|TRBD1
CASSADRGRSYEQYF
TGTGCCAGCAGTGCCGACAGGGGTCGCTCCTACGAGCAGTACTTC
>NA|TRBV6-2/TRBV6-3|TRBJ1-2|NA
CASSYEGRRYTF
TGTGCCAGCAGTTACGAGGGGAGGAGGTACACCTTC
>many|TRBV7-9|TRBJ1-5|TRBD1
CASSSLKDREGQPQHF
TGTGCCAGCAGCTCGCTAAAGGACAGGGAAGGGCAGCCCCAGCATTTT
>NA|TRBV6-6|TRBJ1-3|NA
CASSPGHSGNTIYF
TGTGCCAGCAGTCCGGGACACTCTGGAAACACCATATATTTT
>NA|TRBV5-1|TRBJ1-1|NA
CASSLEGLGAEAFF
TGCGCCAGCAGCTTGGAAGGGTTGGGCGCTGAAGCTTTCTTT
>many|TRBV5-1|TRBJ2-7|NA
CASRKPDSSYEQYF
TGCGCCAGCCGTAAGCCGGACAGCTCCTACGAGCAGTACTTC
>few|TRBV11-3|TRBJ2-7|TRBD2
CASSRLSGGEQYF
TGTGCCAGCAGCCGCCTTAGCGGGGGCGAGCAGTACTTC
>few|TRBV12-3/TRBV12-4|TRBJ2-2|NA
CASSLGALVNTGELFF
TGTGCCAGCAGTTTAGGGGCCCTAGTGAACACCGGGGAGCTGTTTTTT
>few|TRBV20-1|TRBJ1-1|NA
CSASRDLSNTEAFF
TGCAGTGCTAGCAGGGACCTTTCGAACACTGAAGCTTTCTTT